This paragraph covers one T cell receptor (beta chain) sequence. The CDR3 is made up of 15 amino acids. After removal of 4 bases from V and 2 bases from J, the junction contained 4 bases not matched to a gene. CDR1 and CDR2 from the germline V gene are LGHNA and YNFKEQ. Sequencing used immunoSEQ multiplex PCR; TCRdb keeps in-frame clones, though not all of them. The sample includes about 170,000 clones, around 83% of them seen just once. This entry is derived from a study of blood T cell repertoires in COVID-19. Sequenced: peripheral blood. The gene calls are TRBV4-2 and TRBJ2-2, with 7 bases aligning to TRBD1. This TCR was sampled from a woman between 65 and 79 years old who had recovered from COVID-19. The CDR3 region has the DNA TGTGCCAGCAGCCTGGGGACAGAAAACACCGGGGAGCTGTTTTTT. Protein sequence: CASSLGTENTGELFF.